This T cell receptor (beta chain) stems from a study of cytomegalovirus exposure and HLA in healthy donors. Whole-study findings and limits: Among immune exposure information, only CMV serostatus was available.

The PCR contained 60 Vbeta and 13 Jbeta primers. Generated by immunoSEQ multiplex PCR, the TCRdb table keeps only in-frame clones and is missing some. Of roughly 99,000 clones in the sample, roughly 70% are singletons; the top ten hold around 2%. Of note for this clone: Its antigen remains unknown.

Source material: PBMCs. The origin of this receptor is a male donor in good health and CMV-seronegative.

CDR3: CASSEGQTYEQYF. CDR3 sequence (DNA): TGTGCCAGCAGTGAGGGCCAGACCTACGAGCAGTACTTC. The V gene is TRBV2, the J gene TRBJ2-7, with no clear D. CDR1 and CDR2 (germline): SNHLY, FYNNEI. The CDR3 runs to 13 residues. Trimming left V 3 bases short and J 2 bases short, with 8 bases between.